The present T cell receptor (beta chain) was sequenced within a study of cytomegalovirus exposure and HLA in healthy donors. Study-wide points: In presence/absence analyses, roughly uniform sequencing depth across donors was assumed.

In the case of this clone: Its target is unknown.

Germline V lookup: CDR1 SGHVS, CDR2 FNYEAQ. The CDR3 has 14 amino acids. With V trimmed by 6 bases and J by 5 bases, 9 bases remained unmatched. Researchers ran the PCR with 60 Vbeta and 13 Jbeta primers. TCRdb keeps only in-frame clones here, not all; method: immunoSEQ multiplex PCR. The profile shows about 130,000 clones, about three quarters of them singletons. The specimen sequenced was PBMCs. The chain recombines TRBV7-6 with TRBJ2-7, with 8 bases that match TRBD1. The receptor was isolated from a female donor in good health and CMV-seronegative. CDR3 DNA sequence: TGTGCCAGCAGTGCACCGGGACAGGTCAACGAGCAGTACTTC. Its protein product is CASSAPGQVNEQYF.